Listed here are 23 T cell receptor beta chains from one sample, sequenced in a study of cytomegalovirus exposure and HLA in healthy donors. Primers: 60 Vbeta forward and 13 Jbeta reverse. TCRdb's copy holds only in-frame clones and misses some; the assay was immunoSEQ multiplex PCR. The sample includes 100,000 or so clones, over 60% of them seen just once. The specimen was PBMCs. The receptor set was obtained from a male donor in good health and CMV-seropositive.

This chain links TRBV7-2 with TRBJ2-5; 8 bases line up with TRBD2. Matching the DNA end better, TRBJ2-7 makes the J call doubtful. There are 14 residues in the CDR3. Germline V gene sequence: CDR1 SGHTA, CDR2 FQGNSA. The DNA of the CDR3 is TGTGCCAGCAGCTCGAAGCGGGGGTCCTACGAGCAGTACTTC. It codes for CASSSKRGSYEQYF.

This clone is medium-sized within its sample. This chain joins TRBV2 and TRBJ1-1; 10 bases fit TRBD1. Per germline, CDR1 SNHLY and CDR2 FYNNEI. The ends lost 5 bases at V and 7 bases at J; junction bases unmatched: 4. This CDR3 is 13 amino acids long. The CDR3 DNA is TGTGCCAGCAGTCGACAGGGGGCGGGTGAAGCTTTCTTT. Encoded protein: CASSRQGAGEAFF.

This sequence joins TRBV14 and TRBJ1-1; perhaps TRBD1 as D (5 bases). CDR1 and CDR2 from the germline V gene are SGHDN and FVKESK. The CDR3 has 13 residues. V was shortened by 4 bases and J by 1 base, with 7 bases between the two germline ends. CDR3 sequence (DNA): TGTGCCAGCAGCCGCCAGGGGAACACTGAAGCTTTCTTT. Its protein product is CASSRQGNTEAFF.

This CDR3 is CASSYSGQGLGETQYF. CDR3 bases: TGTGCCAGCAGTTACTCCGGACAGGGGCTAGGGGAGACCCAGTACTTC. This chain joins TRBV6-5 and TRBJ2-5; 9 bases are shared with TRBD1. The CDR3 runs 16 residues. V was clipped by 0 bases and J by 5 bases; unmatched bases: 7. CDR1 and CDR2 from the germline V gene are MNHEY and SVGAGI.

This clone was found a few times. The chain combines TRBV2 with TRBJ2-7, with TRBD2 matching 11 bases. CDR3 length equals 13 residues. Germline lookup yields CDR1 SNHLY and CDR2 FYNNEI. V lost 7 bases, J lost 4 bases, and 3 bases stayed unmatched. The DNA of the CDR3 is TGTGCCAGCACCGGGACTAGCGGTTACGAGCAGTACTTC. Encoded protein: CASTGTSGYEQYF.

The chain uses TRBV7-2 and TRBJ2-3, with TRBD2 as a possible D gene (5 bases). Germline lookup yields CDR1 SGHTA and CDR2 FQGNSA. V lost 0 bases and J lost 6, with 13 bases in between. The CDR3 length is 15 residues. The CDR3 nucleotides are TGTGCCAGCAGCTTAGCGGGAGAATTTAAGGATACGCAGTATTTT. Amino acids: CASSLAGEFKDTQYF.

On this clone: It is unclear where the CDR3 begins or ends on the DNA, so no DNA is shown, and the CDR3 is as TCRdb lists it. V gene TRBV28 combines with J gene TRBJ1-5. From its first to its last residue, the CDR3 has 14 amino acids. CDR1 is MDHEN and CDR2 is SYDVKM in the germline V gene. The CDR3: CASSSSVVNQPQHF.

The gene calls are TRBV5-1 and TRBJ2-5; 7 bases line up with TRBD2. The CDR3 runs to 15 residues. V trimming: 0 bases; J trimming: 2 bases; junction bases outside the gene matches: 4. Looked up from germline, CDR1 is SGHRS and CDR2 is YFSETQ. The CDR3 DNA sequence: TGCGCCAGCAGCTTGGCCAGCGGGATACAAGAGACCCAGTACTTC. It yields the protein CASSLASGIQETQYF.

V usage is TRBV5-4 and J usage is TRBJ1-2, with 7 bases fitting TRBD1. The CDR3 has 15 amino acids. The V gene end was trimmed by 0 bases and the J gene end by 7 bases; junction bases not matched to a gene: 9. Germline V gene lookup returns CDR1 SGHNT and CDR2 YYREEE (reference sequence). The CDR3 nucleotides read TGTGCCAGCAGCTTGGGTATACAGGGGCAGAGTGGCTACACCTTC. Its translation is CASSLGIQGQSGYTF.

The chain has TRBV23-1 and TRBJ2-7; 8 nucleotides match TRBD1. TRBV23-1 falls under the ORF class, with uncertain function. Germline trimming cut 0 bases from V and 5 bases from J; bases unmatched to any gene: 9. CDR3 length equals 16 residues. The CDR3 DNA follows: TGCGCCAGCAGTCAATCTAGTCAGGGGGCAAAGGACGAGCAGTACTTC. It is translated as CASSQSSQGAKDEQYF.

This rearrangement joins TRBV4-3 to TRBJ2-4; tentative D call: TRBD1 (5 bases). Germline CDR1 LGHNA, CDR2 YSLEER. Trimming removed 0 bases at V and 6 bases at J, with 12 bases between. CDR3 length: 15 residues. The CDR3: CASSQDRGGGNIQYF. DNA of the CDR3: TGCGCCAGCAGCCAAGATAGGGGTGGTGGAAACATTCAGTACTTC.

V is TRBV28 and J is TRBJ1-3; D ambiguous. The V end lost 1 base, the J end lost 0 bases, and 4 bases lay between the germline ends. The CDR3 runs 14 residues. Germline V gives CDR1 MDHEN, CDR2 SYDVKM. DNA for the CDR3: TGTGCCAGCAGTTTATCGAGCTCTGGAAACACCATATATTTT. It translates to CASSLSSSGNTIYF.

V gene TRBV14 combines with J gene TRBJ2-1, with D maybe TRBD1 (5 bases). The CDR3 is made up of 14 amino acids. The V gene lost 2 bases and the J gene lost 7 bases, with 12 bases spanning the gap. CDR1 and CDR2 (germline): SGHDN, FVKESK. The CDR3 region has the DNA TGTGCCAGCAGCCAATGGGCAGGGTATAATGAGCAGTTCTTC. Amino acids: CASSQWAGYNEQFF.

The V call is TRBV7-3, the J call TRBJ2-7; perhaps TRBD2 as D (5 bases). Germline CDR1 and CDR2: SGHTA and FQGTGA. V was cut by 5 bases and J by 3 bases, with 14 bases left in between. CDR3 length: 14 amino acids. The CDR3, as DNA: TGTGCCAGCAGCCCAGACGGGATCTTCTACGAGCAGTACTTC. It codes for CASSPDGIFYEQYF.

This clone was detected once. One end of the junction is discordant with germline, which a read error may explain. The chain has TRBV7-9 and TRBJ2-5, with 7 bases matching TRBD2. CDR1 and CDR2 from the germline V gene are SEHNR and FQNEAQ (reference sequence). This CDR3 has 13 amino acids. The CDR3 sequence is CASSFAAGEAQYF. The CDR3 coding sequence is TGTGCCAGCAGCTTTGCGGCGGGAGAGGCCCAGTACTTC.

The genes are TRBV9 and TRBJ2-3; D is unresolved. Between the trimmed V and J ends, which lost 0 bases and 4 bases, there was a span of 9 bases. Germline V gene data show CDR1 as SGDLS and CDR2 as YYNGEE. The CDR3 loop spans 14 amino acids. In DNA, the CDR3 is TGTGCCAGCAGCGTAGATCGGGTCGCAGATACGCAGTATTTT. It yields the protein CASSVDRVADTQYF.

The chain combines TRBV27 with TRBJ2-7; TRBD1 matches at 8 bases. Germline assignment: CDR1 MNHEY and CDR2 SMNVEV (reference sequence). V trimming: 6 bases; J trimming: 5 bases; junction bases outside the gene matches: 6. This CDR3 region has 13 residues. The CDR3 here is CASRAGGTNEQYF. The CDR3 nucleotides are TGTGCCAGCAGAGCAGGGGGCACCAACGAGCAGTACTTC.

This chain connects TRBV5-4 to TRBJ2-5, with D tentatively TRBD2 (6 bases). Trimming removed 0 bases from V and 7 bases from J, with 10 bases in between. Per the germline V gene, CDR1 is SGHNT and CDR2 is YYREEE (reference sequence). The CDR3 consists of 13 residues. The DNA of the CDR3 is TGTGCCAGCAGCTTGGACCAGGGAGGGACCCAGTACTTC. Residues: CASSLDQGGTQYF.

The chain uses TRBV7-9 and TRBJ2-7; 14 bases match TRBD2. The CDR3 has 18 amino acids. The V and J ends lost 3 bases and 5 bases, in that order; junction bases with no gene match: 12. Germline V gene lookup returns CDR1 SEHNR and CDR2 FQNEAQ (reference sequence). In DNA form, the CDR3 reads TGTGCCAGCAGCTTGGCTCCCTCGACTAGCGGGAGGGCCCACGAGCAGTACTTC. Protein product: CASSLAPSTSGRAHEQYF.

As regards this clone: One end of the junction does not line up with germline, which may come from a read error. The chain joins TRBV7-9 to TRBJ2-7; the match to TRBD1 covers 8 bases. The CDR3 covers 15 residues. CDR1 is SEHNR and CDR2 is FQNEAQ in the germline V gene (reference sequence). The DNA of the CDR3 is TGTTCCAGCAGCTTTAACGGGACAGGAATCTACGAGCAGTACTTC. This encodes CSSSFNGTGIYEQYF.

The chain has TRBV28 and TRBJ1-5; a possible D gene is TRBD1 (5 bases). Trimming removed 6 bases from V and 1 base from J, with 22 bases in between. The V gene's germline CDR1 is MDHEN and CDR2 SYDVKM. This CDR3 region has 18 residues. The CDR3 spells CASSQRGKVLISNQPQHF. CDR3 nucleotide sequence: TGTGCCAGCAGCCAACGGGGGAAAGTACTTATAAGCAATCAGCCCCAGCATTTT.

The gene calls are TRBV28 and TRBJ1-1; 8 nucleotides agree with TRBD1. J was trimmed by 12 bases and V by 10 bases; bases with no gene match: 16. The CDR3 has 13 residues. Per germline, CDR1 MDHEN and CDR2 SYDVKM. The CDR3 sequence: CATMTGDTSRSFF. The CDR3 nucleotides read TGTGCCACCATGACAGGGGACACTTCGAGGTCTTTCTTT. The variable domain in full, completed from reference TRBV28 and TRBJ1-1, reads DVKVTQSSRYLVKRTGEKVFLECVQDMDHENMFWYRQDPGLGLRLIYFSYDVKMKEKGDIPEGYSVSREKKERFSLILESASTNQTSMYLCATMTGDTSRSFFGQGTRLTVV.

The chain has TRBV29-1 and TRBJ1-1; D uncertain. Trimming pared 3 bases from V and 4 bases from J, leaving 9 bases between. The CDR3 is 12 amino acids. In germline, CDR1 is SQVTM, CDR2 ANQGSEA. The chain's CDR3 is CSVERFFTEAFF. The DNA for the CDR3 is TGCAGCGTTGAGAGGTTCTTCACTGAAGCTTTCTTT.